This T cell receptor (beta chain) stems from a study of blood T cell repertoires in COVID-19. V lost 3 bases and J 7 bases, leaving 4 bases between the germline ends. The CDR3 is made up of 11 amino acids. In germline, CDR1 is MNHEY, CDR2 SMNVEV (reference sequence). Libraries were prepared by immunoSEQ multiplex PCR; TCRdb keeps only in-frame clonotypes and omits some of them. The sample yields around 290,000 clones, 88% seen once. In its sample, this clone was seen once. This chain uses TRBV27 with TRBJ2-1; D unresolved. The receptor was isolated from a woman under 40 who had recovered from COVID-19. Sequencing used PBMCs or T cells enriched from blood (not recorded which). The CDR3 here is CASSFLNEQFF. In DNA form, the CDR3 reads TGTGCCAGCAGTTTCCTAAATGAGCAGTTCTTC.